The 30 T cell receptor beta chains reported below all come from one sample, sequenced in a study of identical twins. Using its own MiXCR run on the 5' RACE reads, TCRdb lists one record per CDR3 protein. The data show under 400,000 distinct CDR3 sequences, 9% seen once. The specimen sequenced was naive T cells sorted from blood. These receptors were obtained from a woman between 45 and 65 years old in good health.

This clonotype was found many times. CDR3 residues: CASSFQDNEQFF. The CDR3 DNA reads TGCGCCAGCAGCTTTCAGGACAATGAGCAGTTCTTC. The J gene is TRBJ2-1, the V gene TRBV5-1; no definite D call. From germline, CDR1 is SGHRS and CDR2 YFSETQ. This CDR3 region has 12 residues. Trimming took off 2 bases at V and 5 bases at J, with 5 bases between the two ends.

The chain joins TRBV7-6 to TRBJ2-2; D is possibly TRBD2 (5 bases). Trimming shortened V by 3 bases and J by 5 bases, and 19 bases separated the two germline ends. This CDR3 region has 17 residues. Germline V gene sequence: CDR1 SGHVS, CDR2 FNYEAQ. This CDR3 reads CASSLRVGTIRTGELFF. Written as DNA, the CDR3 is TGTGCCAGCAGCTTGAGGGTCGGTACGATAAGAACCGGGGAGCTGTTTTTT.

The chain carries TRBV5-8 and TRBJ2-2; 10 bases match TRBD2. CDR1 and CDR2 from the germline V gene are SGHTS and YDEGEE. V gave up 4 bases and J gave up 4 bases; unmatched junction bases: 4. The CDR3 is 15 residues long. CDR3 sequence reads: CASSLTSGITGELFF. The CDR3 bases are TGTGCCAGCAGCCTAACTAGCGGGATCACCGGGGAGCTGTTTTTT.

This clonotype was observed a handful of times. The chain couples TRBV7-8 to TRBJ2-7, with a possible D match to TRBD2 (6 bases). This CDR3 is 17 amino acids long. CDR1 and CDR2 from the germline V gene are SGHVS and FQNEAQ. V was cut by 0 bases and J by 4 bases, with 19 bases left in between. DNA of the CDR3: TGTGCCAGCAGCTTAGCGAGAAGACTAGGATTTAAGTACGAGCAGTACGTC. Protein: CASSLARRLGFKYEQYV.

This clonotype was seen a single time. The V gene is TRBV27, the J gene TRBJ1-5, with D hard to call. The ends were cut back, 6 bases at V and 0 bases at J, with 12 bases in the middle. The germline gives CDR1 MNHEY, CDR2 SMNVEV (reference sequence). This CDR3 is built from 15 residues. The CDR3 DNA follows: TGTGCCAGCAGCAACAGACCGAGTAGCAATCAGCCCCAGCATTTT. The encoded protein is CASSNRPSSNQPQHF.

This clonotype was counted a few times. V gene TRBV5-1 combines with J gene TRBJ2-5; D is perhaps TRBD2 (6 bases). This CDR3 is built from 14 residues. V lost 2 bases and J 2 bases, leaving 10 bases between the germline ends. Germline V gene lookup returns CDR1 SGHRS and CDR2 YFSETQ. CDR3 protein: CASSFSSAQETQYF. In DNA, the CDR3 is TGCGCCAGCAGCTTTTCTAGCGCGCAAGAGACCCAGTACTTC.

This clonotype was picked up a small number of times. The chain carries TRBV6-5 and TRBJ1-1, with D tentatively TRBD1 (5 bases). The germline V and J ends were trimmed by 2 bases and 9 bases, with 10 bases remaining between them. Germline V CDR1 and CDR2: MNHEY, SVGAGI. The CDR3 length is 12 residues. CDR3 residues: CASSYGTEQAFF. The CDR3 DNA sequence: TGTGCCAGCAGTTACGGGACCGAACAAGCTTTCTTT.

This clonotype was counted only a few times. The chain has TRBV7-9 and TRBJ2-2; D gene uncertain. The germline gives CDR1 SEHNR, CDR2 FQNEAQ (reference sequence). V lost 1 base, J lost 6 bases, and 9 bases lay in between. This CDR3 has 14 amino acids. The CDR3 loop is CASSLVAQAGELFF. Written as DNA, the CDR3 is TGTGCCAGCAGCTTAGTGGCTCAGGCCGGGGAGCTGTTTTTT.

The CDR3 region has the DNA TGCGCCAGCAGCCTAGACCCGGGACAGGGCTTTGCGGAGCAGTACGTC. Residues: CASSLDPGQGFAEQYV. V gene TRBV4-1 combines with J gene TRBJ2-7, with TRBD1 identical over 9 bases. The CDR3 extends over 16 amino acids. The ends lost 4 bases at V and 7 bases at J; junction bases unmatched: 14. The germline CDR1 and CDR2 sequences are MGHRA and YSYEKL.

The V and J genes are TRBV5-1 and TRBJ2-1, with D perhaps TRBD1 or TRBD2 (5 bases each). CDR1 is SGHRS, CDR2 YFSETQ, per germline. V was shortened by 4 bases and J by 0 bases, with 17 bases between the two germline ends. The CDR3 contains 17 residues. The chain's CDR3 is CASSDPLGVSSYNEQFF. CDR3 DNA: TGCGCCAGCAGCGATCCTCTGGGGGTCAGCTCCTACAATGAGCAGTTCTTC.

This clonotype has ten or more counts. The J gene is TRBJ2-7, the V gene TRBV12-3 or TRBV12-4, with 13 bases aligning to TRBD2. V lost 6 bases, J lost 7 bases, and 3 bases stayed unmatched. CDR3 length equals 13 residues. This chain's CDR3 is CASRLAGGWEQYF. The DNA for the CDR3 is TGTGCCAGCAGACTAGCGGGAGGGTGGGAGCAGTACTTC.

This clonotype was seen ten or more times. The chain links TRBV7-2 to TRBJ2-1; D gene uncertain. Germline V gives CDR1 SGHTA, CDR2 FQGNSA. V lost 5 bases and J lost 7, with 12 bases in between. The CDR3 consists of 13 residues. The DNA for the CDR3 is TGTGCCAGCAGCACCGGACCGAGTAATGAGCAGTTCTTC. Translated: CASSTGPSNEQFF.

This clonotype appeared once. This chain connects TRBV4-2 to TRBJ2-1; weak D call: TRBD2 (6 bases). CDR1 is LGHNA and CDR2 is YNFKEQ in the germline V gene. V was pared by 0 bases and J by 0 bases, with 6 bases between. This CDR3 has 15 amino acids. CDR3 region: CASSQEEGSYNEQFF. DNA for the CDR3: TGTGCCAGCAGCCAAGAGGAGGGCTCCTACAATGAGCAGTTCTTC.

This clonotype occurred a few times. The chain employs TRBV7-9 and TRBJ1-3; D is undetermined. The CDR3 contains 12 residues. V lost 10 bases, J lost 4 bases, and 11 bases lay in between. CDR1 is SEHNR, CDR2 FQNEAQ, per germline (reference sequence). The CDR3 is CATPGLGNTIYF. DNA of the CDR3: TGTGCCACCCCGGGCCTCGGAAACACCATATATTTT.

In its sample, this clonotype was seen many times. The V gene is TRBV6-5, the J gene TRBJ2-3; a possible D gene is TRBD1 (6 bases). Trimming cost V 6 bases and J 5 bases, with 12 bases left between them. The CDR3 has 13 residues. The germline CDR1 and CDR2 sequences are MNHEY and SVGAGI. CDR3 amino acids: CASRVQGKDTQYF. DNA of the CDR3: TGTGCCAGCAGGGTACAGGGAAAAGATACGCAGTATTTT.

In regard to this clonotype: A clone one base away is much larger, so this may be a read error. This likely comes from a read error, as the CDR3 has no conserved phenylalanine or tryptophan at its end. V usage is TRBV5-6 and J usage is TRBJ2-1; a possible D gene is TRBD2 (5 bases). Germline lookup yields CDR1 SGHDT and CDR2 YYEEEE. The length of the CDR3 is 13 residues. Trimming left V 2 bases short and J 5 bases short, with 8 bases between. CDR3 nucleotide sequence: TGTGCCAGCAGCTTTATTAGCGACAATGAGCAGTTCTAC. As protein: CASSFISDNEQFY.

This clonotype has ten or more counts. V and J are TRBV5-1 and TRBJ2-1; TRBD1 matches at 8 bases. V lost 4 bases, J lost 0 bases, and 3 bases stayed unmatched. The CDR3 contains 15 residues. CDR1 is SGHRS and CDR2 is YFSETQ in the germline V gene. This CDR3 is CASSRDRSSYNEQFF. The CDR3 nucleotides are TGCGCCAGCAGCCGGGACAGGAGCTCCTACAATGAGCAGTTCTTC.

The rearrangement links TRBV20-1 to TRBJ2-3, with TRBD2 identical over 8 bases. The CDR3 contains 15 residues. CDR1 is DFQATT and CDR2 is SNEGSKA in the germline V gene (reference sequence). J was trimmed by 0 bases and V by 2 bases; bases with no gene match: 4. The DNA for the CDR3 is TGCAGTGCTAGAACAGCGGGAGCTAGCACAGATACGCAGTATTTT. Translation gives CSARTAGASTDTQYF.

Ten or more counts support this clonotype. The DNA for the CDR3 is TGTGCCAGCAGTTTACTCGAGGGTAGCTGGGAGACCCAGTACTTC. This encodes CASSLLEGSWETQYF. This chain links TRBV6-5 with TRBJ2-5, with D possibly being TRBD2 (5 bases). The CDR3 sequence is 15 residues long. The germline V and J ends were trimmed by 4 bases and 5 bases, with 17 bases remaining between them. CDR1 is MNHEY, CDR2 SVGAGI, per germline.

This clonotype showed up just a few times. J is TRBJ2-2 and V is TRBV7-8; 10 bases match TRBD2. Trimming removed 2 bases from V and 3 bases from J; junction bases left unmatched: 6. The CDR3 has 17 residues. From germline, CDR1 is SGHVS and CDR2 FQNEAQ. As DNA, the CDR3 is TGTGCCAGCAGCTTAAAGCGGGAGGGCCGGGACACCGGGGAGCTGTTTTTT. Translated, it gives CASSLKREGRDTGELFF.

In its sample, this clonotype was seen a few times. The V gene is TRBV21-1, the J gene TRBJ2-2. TRBV21-1 is given as a pseudogene. CDR3 length: 14 amino acids. This CDR3 is CASNPTFYTGELFF. In DNA, the CDR3 is TGTGCCAGCAACCCGACTTTCTACACCGGGGAGCTGTTTTTT.

This clonotype turned up a few times. The chain combines TRBV19 with TRBJ1-5; D unclear. This CDR3 is built from 15 residues. V was pared by 4 bases and J by 2 bases, with 12 bases between. CDR1 and CDR2 from the germline V gene are LNHDA and SQIVND (reference sequence). The DNA for the CDR3 is TGTGCCAGTAGTAAGATGCGGGTTGGCAATCAGCCCCAGCATTTT. Residues: CASSKMRVGNQPQHF.

This chain connects TRBV5-6 to TRBJ2-7; 12 positions match TRBD2. This CDR3 region has 16 residues. J was trimmed by 5 bases and V by 0 bases; bases with no gene match: 6. CDR1 and CDR2 (germline): SGHDT, YYEEEE. CDR3 region: CASSLDGLAGGNEQYV. The DNA of the CDR3 is TGTGCCAGCAGCTTGGACGGGCTAGCGGGAGGGAACGAGCAGTACGTC.

This sequence joins TRBV10-3 and TRBJ2-2; 11 bases agree with TRBD2. This CDR3 has 16 residues. The germline gives CDR1 ENHRY, CDR2 SYGVKD. J gave up 3 bases and V 3 bases, and 3 bases lay outside the gene matches. The CDR3 loop is CAISDLAGGDTGELFF. As DNA, the CDR3 is TGTGCCATCAGTGATCTAGCGGGAGGCGACACCGGGGAGCTGTTTTTT.

The rearrangement uses TRBV11-2 and TRBJ2-1; D gene ambiguous. CDR1 is SGHAT and CDR2 is FQNNGV in the germline V gene. The CDR3 loop spans 18 amino acids. Trimming left V 7 bases short and J 0 bases short, with 22 bases between. The CDR3 DNA follows: TGTGCCAGCACCATCTGGCCCGAAGACTTGAGCTCCTACAATGAGCAGTTCTTC. It specifies CASTIWPEDLSSYNEQFF.

The genes are TRBV29-1 and TRBJ2-6, with 9 bases fitting TRBD1. CDR1 and CDR2 (germline): SQVTM, ANQGSEA. CDR3 length: 17 residues. Trimming at V came to 4 bases and at J to 0 bases, leaving 7 bases not matched to a gene. This CDR3 is CSVARTGDFSGANVLTF. DNA for the CDR3: TGCAGCGTTGCCCGGACAGGGGACTTCTCTGGGGCCAACGTCCTGACTTTC.

In its sample, this clonotype was seen a few times. This rearrangement joins TRBV4-1 to TRBJ1-2; D uncertain. Germline V CDR1 and CDR2: MGHRA, YSYEKL. V lost 1 base, J lost 0 bases, and 9 bases lay in between. This CDR3 contains 15 residues. This CDR3 is CASSQVDSSNYGYTF. The CDR3 DNA sequence: TGCGCCAGCAGCCAAGTGGACTCCTCTAACTATGGCTACACCTTC.

This clonotype was seen ten or more times. The rearrangement joins TRBV20-1 to TRBJ2-7; 8 bases align to TRBD1. This CDR3 contains 15 residues. V trimming: 2 bases; J trimming: 0 bases; junction bases outside the gene matches: 6. CDR1 is DFQATT and CDR2 is SNEGSKA in the germline V gene (reference sequence). CDR3 bases: TGCAGTGCTAGACCCGGGACAGGTGCCTCCTACGAGCAGTACTTC. The encoded protein is CSARPGTGASYEQYF.

This clonotype was seen repeatedly, ten times or more. The CDR3 nucleotides are TGCAGCGCCGGGACAGGGGATCAGCCCCAGCATTTT. This translates into CSAGTGDQPQHF. The J gene is TRBJ1-5, the V gene TRBV20-1, with TRBD1 identical over 10 bases. From germline, CDR1 is DFQATT and CDR2 SNEGSKA (reference sequence). The CDR3 is 12 amino acids.

This clonotype was recorded a few times. The CDR3 reads CASSPGLGFDNEQFF. The CDR3 DNA reads TGTGCCAGCAGCCCAGGACTAGGATTTGATAATGAGCAGTTCTTC. The chain carries TRBV7-2 and TRBJ2-1, with 7 nucleotides matching TRBD2. V was clipped by 5 bases and J by 7 bases; unmatched bases: 11. CDR3 length: 15 amino acids. CDR1 and CDR2 from the germline V gene are SGHTA and FQGNSA.